This note documents a single TCR beta chain sequence. This sample was taken from a study of blood T cell repertoires in COVID-19. Across the study: Donors in the United States, Italy and Spain gave samples during acute or convalescent COVID-19. From T cells, B-cell-depleted T cells, or PBMCs came the material, which was cDNA or gDNA.

As handled by the study authors: Nucleated cell counts were estimated from reference gene primer amplification. Libraries were prepared by immunoSEQ multiplex PCR; TCRdb keeps only in-frame clonotypes and omits some of them. The DNA was the basis for D and trimming; V, J and clone size are from that table. The data show around 200,000 clones, approximately 85% seen once. V lost 3 bases and J 2 bases, leaving 13 bases between the germline ends. Germline V CDR1 and CDR2: MDHEN, SYDVKM. The CDR3 has 15 amino acids. This TCR was sampled from a man in his 60s with acute or convalescent COVID-19. The rearrangement joins TRBV28 to TRBJ2-5; D possibly corresponds to TRBD2 (6 bases). The specimen sequenced was peripheral blood. DNA of the CDR3: TGTGCCAGCAGTTTGGGGGGAAAGAGGCAAGAGACCCAGTACTTC. Protein product: CASSLGGKRQETQYF.